Each of the 23 T cell receptor beta chains below was sequenced from the same sample in a study of ipilimumab plus nivolumab after autologous stem cell transplantation. Sequencing was performed with immunoSEQ multiplex PCR; in TCRdb, only in-frame clones are kept and a portion is missing. The sample contains roughly 9,700 clones, approximately 81% of which appear only once. Sequenced material: PBMCs, taken in a trial of ipilimumab plus nivolumab as post-transplant consolidation. The receptors shown here come from a male donor with diffuse large B-cell lymphoma.

The J gene is TRBJ2-3, the V gene TRBV28, with TRBD2 identical over 10 bases. Losses at the gene ends were 1 base for V and 3 bases for J; bases not matched to a gene: 16. Per the germline V gene, CDR1 is MDHEN and CDR2 is SYDVKM. The CDR3 sequence is 20 residues long. In nucleotides, the CDR3 is TGTGCCAGCAGTTTATTTCGTCTATTTGGTACTAGCGGGGTTACAGATACGCAGTATTTT. As protein: CASSLFRLFGTSGVTDTQYF.

V is TRBV30 and J is TRBJ2-5; tentatively, D is TRBD1 (5 bases). The tail of the sequence fits TRBJ2-7 better, so the J call may be wrong. The CDR3 contains 14 residues. Germline V gene lookup returns CDR1 GTSNPN and CDR2 SVGIG (reference sequence). CDR3 sequence reads: CAWNVWGRSYEQYF. The CDR3 DNA follows: TGTGCCTGGAACGTGTGGGGCAGATCCTACGAGCAGTACTTC.

This clone was seen more than once but under ten times. The J gene is TRBJ2-3, the V gene TRBV19; 16 bases agree with TRBD2. Germline V gene lookup returns CDR1 LNHDA and CDR2 SQIVND (reference sequence). The CDR3 is 17 residues long. Trimming cost V 4 bases and J 3 bases; bases outside gene matches: 4. The CDR3 region is CASSTGLAGGLTDTQYF. In nucleotides, the CDR3 is TGTGCCAGTAGTACGGGACTAGCGGGGGGGTTGACAGATACGCAGTATTTT.

This clone was counted a few times. The rearrangement uses TRBV4-1 and TRBJ2-1; no reliable D call. Germline CDR1 MGHRA, CDR2 YSYEKL. Trimming stripped 1 base from V and 10 bases from J, with 14 bases between. This CDR3 has 14 amino acids. The CDR3 DNA sequence: TGCGCCAGCAGCCAAGCTCAGGCCCAGCCCGAGCAGTTCTTC. This gives the protein CASSQAQAQPEQFF.

The chain links TRBV9 to TRBJ2-2, with 7 bases that match TRBD1. The CDR3 has 13 amino acids. From germline, CDR1 is SGDLS and CDR2 YYNGEE. J gave up 9 bases and V 4 bases, and 6 bases lay outside the gene matches. For the CDR3, the DNA is TGTGCCAGCAGCTTCCGACAGGGCAGGGAGCTGTTTTTT. Protein product: CASSFRQGRELFF.

The J gene is TRBJ2-5, the V gene TRBV7-9, with D unclear. The last part of the DNA fits TRBJ2-7 better; the J call may be wrong. CDR1 is SEHNR, CDR2 FQNEAQ, per germline (reference sequence). The CDR3 is 15 residues long. DNA for the CDR3: TGTGCCAGCAGCGGATCACGGGTCTTCTACTACGAGCAGTACTTC. Translating gives CASSGSRVFYYEQYF.

This clone was recorded a few times. The gene calls are TRBV19 and TRBJ1-5; no clear D. V shed 0 bases and J shed 0 bases, with 3 bases lying between them. Looked up from germline, CDR1 is LNHDA and CDR2 is SQIVND (reference sequence). The CDR3 runs 14 residues. The CDR3 protein is CASSIEDSNQPQHF. The CDR3, as DNA: TGTGCCAGTAGTATAGAGGATAGCAATCAGCCCCAGCATTTT.

Notes on this clone: Different DNA sequences within this sample yield the same CDR3. The genes are TRBV19 and TRBJ1-3; no firm D call. Trimming left V 4 bases short and J 0 bases short, with 10 bases between. Per the germline V gene, CDR1 is LNHDA and CDR2 is SQIVND (reference sequence). The CDR3 spans 15 residues. This chain's CDR3 is CASSTRRRSGNTIYF. CDR3 DNA sequence: TGTGCCAGTAGTACCCGCAGACGCTCTGGAAACACCATATATTTT.

A few counts support this clone. The chain combines TRBV7-6 with TRBJ2-6; no reliable D call. The CDR3 totals 12 residues. The V gene's germline CDR1 is SGHVS and CDR2 FNYEAQ. The ends were cut back, 4 bases at V and 2 bases at J, with 0 bases in the middle. The CDR3 DNA is TGTGCCAGCAGCTCTGGGGCCAACGTCCTGACTTTC. Residues: CASSSGANVLTF.

This chain joins TRBV6-6 and TRBJ2-1, with D perhaps being TRBD1 or TRBD2 (5 bases each). V gave up 3 bases and J gave up 5 bases, with 17 bases separating them. The CDR3 has 16 residues. Germline assignment: CDR1 MNHNY and CDR2 SVGAGI (reference sequence). The CDR3: CASSYSAGTADNEQFF. Written as DNA, the CDR3 is TGTGCCAGCAGTTATTCTGCCGGGACCGCCGACAATGAGCAGTTCTTC.

V usage is TRBV9 and J usage is TRBJ1-4; TRBD1 might be the D (6 bases). The CDR3 has 14 residues. V dropped 4 bases and J dropped 11 bases, with 18 bases sitting between them. Germline CDR1 and CDR2: SGDLS and YYNGEE. In DNA, the CDR3 is TGTGCCAGCAGCCTAACTCAGGGGAGCGGGAAACTGTTTTTT. The encoded protein is CASSLTQGSGKLFF.

The J gene is TRBJ2-1, the V gene TRBV14, with 10 nucleotides matching TRBD2. V shed 4 bases, J shed 7 bases, and the junction held 7 bases outside the gene matches. The germline gives CDR1 SGHDN, CDR2 FVKESK. The CDR3 covers 15 residues. For the CDR3, the DNA is TGTGCCAGCAGCCGGCCTAGCGGGGGTCGGAATGAGCAGTTCTTC. Translating it yields CASSRPSGGRNEQFF.

The V and J genes are TRBV4-1 and TRBJ2-2; 8 bases agree with TRBD1. Trimming cost V 0 bases and J 5 bases; bases outside gene matches: 8. The germline V gene has CDR1 MGHRA and CDR2 YSYEKL. CDR3 length equals 17 residues. CDR3 in DNA: TGCGCCAGCAGCCAAGATCCCAGGGACAGGAGGACCGGGGAGCTGTTTTTT. Amino acids: CASSQDPRDRRTGELFF.

The genes are TRBV7-9 and TRBJ2-1, with D tentatively TRBD1 or TRBD2 (6 bases each). The germline V and J ends were trimmed by 2 bases and 5 bases, with 16 bases remaining between them. Germline-derived CDR1 and CDR2 are SEHNR and FQNEAQ (reference sequence). This CDR3 spans 16 amino acids. CDR3 residues: CASSLFWGASNNEQFF. In DNA, the CDR3 is TGTGCCAGCAGCTTATTTTGGGGGGCCTCAAACAATGAGCAGTTCTTC.

This clone was seen only a few times. The J gene is TRBJ2-5, the V gene TRBV29-1, with D possibly being TRBD1 (6 bases). Trimming stripped 0 bases from V and 5 bases from J, with 16 bases between. CDR3 length equals 15 residues. Germline values: CDR1 SQVTM, CDR2 ANQGSEA. CDR3 DNA: TGCAGCGTTGAAGAGGGGCCACAGGGCGCGGAGACCCAGTACTTC. The encoded protein is CSVEEGPQGAETQYF.

This rearrangement joins TRBV5-1 to TRBJ2-3; possible D gene TRBD1, 6 bases. CDR1 is SGHRS and CDR2 is YFSETQ in the germline V gene. Deletions cut 7 bases from V and 3 bases from J, with 21 bases between. CDR3 length: 16 amino acids. CDR3: CASRAVLQGVTDTQYF. CDR3 coding DNA: TGCGCCAGCCGGGCGGTGCTACAGGGAGTAACAGATACGCAGTATTTT.

This clone was seen a single time. The rearrangement links TRBV5-1 to TRBJ1-1; the D gene is possibly TRBD1 (5 bases). V lost 0 bases, J lost 6 bases, and 12 bases lay in between. From germline, CDR1 is SGHRS and CDR2 YFSETQ. The CDR3 length is 14 residues. CDR3 sequence: CASSLAEGRPEAFF. CDR3 bases: TGCGCCAGCAGCTTGGCCGAGGGGAGGCCTGAAGCTTTCTTT.

The gene calls are TRBV19 and TRBJ2-6; no definite D call. V was pared by 3 bases and J by 0 bases, with 9 bases between. CDR3 size: 16 residues. Germline V CDR1 and CDR2: LNHDA, SQIVND (reference sequence). The CDR3 sequence is CASSMSTISGANVLTF. In DNA, the CDR3 is TGTGCCAGTAGTATGAGCACAATCTCTGGGGCCAACGTCCTGACTTTC.

The chain is built from TRBV19 and TRBJ1-5; weak D call: TRBD1 (5 bases). Trimming took off 2 bases at V and 5 bases at J, with 19 bases between the two ends. The CDR3 has 17 residues. CDR1 and CDR2 (germline): LNHDA, SQIVND (reference sequence). CDR3 protein: CASSIRVTESLHQPQHF. The CDR3 DNA reads TGTGCCAGTAGTATACGGGTGACAGAGTCTTTACATCAGCCCCAGCATTTT.

The J gene is TRBJ1-5, the V gene TRBV30; D possibly corresponds to TRBD1 (6 bases). The CDR3 loop spans 15 amino acids. The V gene's germline CDR1 is GTSNPN and CDR2 SVGIG (reference sequence). With 0 bases removed from V and 4 bases from J, the gap between germline ends came to 13 bases. In DNA form, the CDR3 reads TGTGCCTGGAGTGTAGAAAGGGGGGGTAATCAGCCCCAGCATTTT. It specifies CAWSVERGGNQPQHF.

This sequence joins TRBV6-1 and TRBJ2-7; 7 nucleotides agree with TRBD1. This CDR3 spans 13 amino acids. V was clipped by 2 bases and J by 3 bases; unmatched bases: 1. Per the germline V gene, CDR1 is MNHNS and CDR2 is SASEGT. The CDR3 loop is CASSENRGYEQYF. Written as DNA, the CDR3 is TGTGCCAGCAGTGAAAACAGGGGCTACGAGCAGTACTTC.

V gene TRBV2 combines with J gene TRBJ2-1; D may be TRBD1 (7 bases). The ends were cut back, 8 bases at V and 9 bases at J, with 20 bases in the middle. The CDR3 sequence is 14 residues long. The germline gives CDR1 SNHLY, CDR2 FYNNEI. The CDR3 loop is CASGGDSGDSEQFF. The DNA for the CDR3 is TGTGCCAGCGGTGGGGACTCGGGGGACAGTGAGCAGTTCTTC.

The chain carries TRBV7-9 and TRBJ1-2; possibly TRBD1 for D (6 bases). The germline V gene encodes CDR1 SEHNR and CDR2 FQNEAQ (reference sequence). CDR3 length: 12 residues. V gave up 5 bases and J gave up 6 bases, with 10 bases separating them. In DNA form, the CDR3 reads TGTGCCAGCAGCCGTGACAGGAATGGCTACACCTTC. Translation: CASSRDRNGYTF.